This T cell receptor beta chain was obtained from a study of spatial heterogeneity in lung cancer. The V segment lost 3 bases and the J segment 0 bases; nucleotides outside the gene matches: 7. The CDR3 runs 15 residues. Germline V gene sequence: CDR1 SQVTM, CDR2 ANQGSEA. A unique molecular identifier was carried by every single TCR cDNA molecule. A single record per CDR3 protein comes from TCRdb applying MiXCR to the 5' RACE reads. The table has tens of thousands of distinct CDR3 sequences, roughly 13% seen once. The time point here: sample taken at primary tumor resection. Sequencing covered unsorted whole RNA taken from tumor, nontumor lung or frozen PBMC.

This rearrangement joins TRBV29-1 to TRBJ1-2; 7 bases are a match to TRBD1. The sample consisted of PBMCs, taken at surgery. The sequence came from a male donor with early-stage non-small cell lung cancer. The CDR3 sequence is CSVDEGAQTNYGYTF. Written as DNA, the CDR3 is TGCAGCGTTGATGAGGGGGCTCAGACTAACTATGGCTACACCTTC. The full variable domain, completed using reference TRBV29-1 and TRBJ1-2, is SAVISQKPSRDICQRGTSLTIQCQVDSQVTMMFWYRQQPGQSLTLIATANQGSEATYESGFVIDKFPISRPNLTFSTLTVSNMSPEDSSIYLCSVDEGAQTNYGYTFGSGTRLTVV.